The 12 T cell receptor beta chains below come from one sample, sequenced in a study of shared clonotypes between healthy human individuals. Libraries were prepared by immunoSEQ multiplex PCR; TCRdb keeps only in-frame clonotypes and omits some of them. The sample contains some 2 million clones, 85% to 95% of which appear only once. Sequenced input: naive CD4+ T cells sorted from blood. Subset: CD45RA+ positively selected. The source is a young man in good health.

On this clone: Other nucleotide sequences in the sample specify the same CDR3. The chain is built from TRBV5-1 and TRBJ1-6; D gene ambiguous. The V and J ends lost 0 bases and 4 bases respectively, with 8 bases between them. Germline-derived CDR1 and CDR2 are SGHRS and YFSETQ. This CDR3 comprises 15 residues. The CDR3 reads CASSLAAGYNSPLHF. CDR3 DNA sequence: TGCGCCAGCAGCTTGGCAGCTGGGTATAATTCACCCCTCCACTTT. Together with reference TRBV5-1 and TRBJ1-6, the CDR3 gives the full variable domain: KAGVTQTPRYLIKTRGQQVTLSCSPISGHRSVSWYQQTPGQGLQFLFEYFSETQRNKGNFPGRFSGRQFSNSRSEMNVSTLELGDSALYLCASSLAAGYNSPLHFGNGTRLTVT.

This rearrangement joins TRBV18 to TRBJ1-2; 9 bases map to TRBD1. The CDR3 contains 14 residues. After removal of 3 bases from V and 8 bases from J, the junction contained 7 bases not matched to a gene. Germline-derived CDR1 and CDR2 are KGHSH and LQKENI. DNA for the CDR3: TGTGCCAGCTCACCGGGACAGGGCGCCATCGGCTACACCTTC. Translating it yields CASSPGQGAIGYTF. Variable domain in full (rest from reference TRBV18 and TRBJ1-2): NAGVMQNPRHLVRRRGQEARLRCSPMKGHSHVYWYRQLPEEGLKFMVYLQKENIIDESGMPKERFSAEFPKEGPSILRIQQVVRGDSAAYFCASSPGQGAIGYTFGSGTRLTVV.

This clone was observed once. The V gene is TRBV6-1, the J gene TRBJ1-5; no clear D gene. This CDR3 has 14 residues. Trimming cost V 7 bases and J 0 bases, with 10 bases left between them. CDR1 is MNHNS, CDR2 SASEGT, per germline. In DNA, the CDR3 is TGTGCCAGCACTCACGGCGGTAGCAATCAGCCCCAGCATTTT. Translating gives CASTHGGSNQPQHF.

This rearrangement joins TRBV15 to TRBJ1-4; D not resolved. Germline loops: CDR1 LNHNV, CDR2 YYDKDF (reference sequence). Trimming shortened V by 0 bases and J by 8 bases, and 16 bases separated the two germline ends. The CDR3 is 16 amino acids. CDR3 loop: CATSRDRGKGGEKLFF. The CDR3 bases are TGTGCCACCAGCAGAGATCGCGGAAAAGGAGGGGAAAAACTGTTTTTT. The full variable domain, with the rest looked up from reference TRBV15 and TRBJ1-4, is DAMVIQNPRYQVTQFGKPVTLSCSQTLNHNVMYWYQQKSSQAPKLLFHYYDKDFNNEADTPDNFQSRRPNTSFCFLDIRSPGLGDTAMYLCATSRDRGKGGEKLFFGSGTQLSVL.

The chain recombines TRBV5-1 with TRBJ1-6; D ambiguous. In germline, CDR1 is SGHRS, CDR2 YFSETQ. CDR3 length: 16 amino acids. Trimming cost V 3 bases and J 2 bases, with 12 bases left between them. The CDR3 spells CASSSVAGTYNSPLHF. CDR3 sequence (DNA): TGCGCCAGCAGCTCAGTTGCGGGGACCTATAATTCACCCCTCCACTTT.

The chain links TRBV18 to TRBJ2-7; 8 nucleotides align to TRBD1. The CDR3 sequence is 14 residues long. V gave up 3 bases and J gave up 6 bases; unmatched junction bases: 7. Germline CDR1 is KGHSH and CDR2 is LQKENI. In DNA, the CDR3 is TGTGCCAGCTCACCCGGACAGGGAAGTGTCGAGCAGTACTTC. Residues: CASSPGQGSVEQYF. Supplemented by reference TRBV18 and TRBJ2-7, the full variable domain reads NAGVMQNPRHLVRRRGQEARLRCSPMKGHSHVYWYRQLPEEGLKFMVYLQKENIIDESGMPKERFSAEFPKEGPSILRIQQVVRGDSAAYFCASSPGQGSVEQYFGPGTRLTVT.

The chain has TRBV6-1 and TRBJ2-1; 8 nucleotides align to TRBD1. V shed 7 bases and J 5 bases; nucleotides not matched to a gene: 10. Looked up from germline, CDR1 is MNHNS and CDR2 is SASEGT. The length of the CDR3 is 15 residues. The chain's CDR3 is CASTLGQVGHNEQFF. CDR3 coding DNA: TGTGCCAGCACCTTGGGACAGGTCGGACACAATGAGCAGTTCTTC.

The genes are TRBV28 and TRBJ2-5, with D perhaps matching TRBD1 (6 bases). This CDR3 spans 16 amino acids. The V end lost 6 bases, the J end lost 2 bases, and 19 bases lay between the germline ends. Germline V lookup: CDR1 MDHEN, CDR2 SYDVKM. CDR3 sequence: CASSPRGPHLQETQYF. The CDR3 DNA is TGTGCCAGCAGCCCCAGGGGACCACACCTTCAAGAGACCCAGTACTTC.

This chain links TRBV2 with TRBJ1-2; the D gene is possibly TRBD1 (5 bases). Trimming left V 7 bases short and J 7 bases short, with 22 bases between. The germline gives CDR1 SNHLY, CDR2 FYNNEI. The CDR3 length is 15 residues. The CDR3 spells CASNRESHTGAGYTF. In DNA, the CDR3 is TGTGCCAGCAATCGTGAGTCCCATACAGGAGCTGGCTACACCTTC.

This chain uses TRBV6-5 with TRBJ2-2; 8 bases are shared with TRBD1. The trim removed 8 bases at V and 4 bases at J, leaving 9 bases unmatched. The length of the CDR3 is 15 residues. CDR1 and CDR2 (germline): MNHEY, SVGAGI. CDR3 in amino acids: CASADTGGGTGELFF. The CDR3 coding sequence is TGTGCCAGCGCGGACACAGGGGGAGGCACCGGGGAGCTGTTTTTT.

Only one count was recorded for this clone. The rearrangement uses TRBV10-2 and TRBJ1-1, with 7 bases aligning to TRBD1. The CDR3 covers 15 residues. The germline gives CDR1 WSHSY, CDR2 SAAADI. Losses at the gene ends were 10 bases for V and 1 base for J; bases not matched to a gene: 12. This CDR3 reads CATSPVGGRNTEAFF. DNA for the CDR3: TGCGCCACCAGCCCGGTAGGGGGCAGGAACACTGAAGCTTTCTTT.

The chain couples TRBV6-5 to TRBJ2-1; no clear D. Germline values: CDR1 MNHEY, CDR2 SVGAGI. CDR3 size: 12 residues. V lost 4 bases, J lost 7 bases, and 8 bases lay in between. This chain's CDR3 is CASSSRLNEQFF. The CDR3 coding sequence is TGTGCCAGCAGTTCCCGTCTAAATGAGCAGTTCTTC.